This record concerns one T cell receptor beta chain sequence. The sample is drawn from a study of blood T cell repertoires in COVID-19. Across the study: Sites in the United States, Italy and Spain provided acute and convalescent COVID-19 samples. T cells, B-cell-depleted T cells, or PBMCs supplied cDNA or gDNA.

Per the original data handling: How many nucleated cells were present was estimated from reference gene primer amplification. The repertoire was sequenced with immunoSEQ multiplex PCR; TCRdb's copy has only in-frame clones and lacks some. D and trimming come from the DNA, and the V and J calls and clone size come from that table. The sample lists 180,000 or so clones; about 75% were seen once. CDR3 length: 11 residues. Germline trimming cut 2 bases from V and 14 bases from J; bases unmatched to any gene: 2. Looked up from germline, CDR1 is MNHEY and CDR2 is SVGAGI. The sample consisted of peripheral blood. The V gene is TRBV6-5, the J gene TRBJ2-1; 8 bases agree with TRBD2. The TCR was taken from a woman between 45 and 60 years old with active or convalescent COVID-19. CDR3 in DNA: TGTGCCAGCAGTTACCCCGGGGGGGAGTTCTTC. This encodes CASSYPGGEFF.